These 32 T cell receptor beta chains were all obtained from the same sample, sequenced in a study of shared clonotypes between healthy human individuals (dated by TCRdb to about 2020). The library was made by the immunoSEQ multiplex PCR assay. This immuneACCESS table, as held by TCRdb, lists in-frame sequences with V and J called but not all clones. Of the missing ones, under half trace to an unresolved V gene in checked studies; the others have no known cause. The sample table lists more than 2 million clones, 95% of them with a count of one. The ten top clones hold 0.13% of the sample. The specimen was naive CD4+ T cells sorted from blood. The cell subset or site label corresponds to: CD45RA+ positively selected. The receptor set was obtained from a man between 18 and 29 years old in good health.

The V gene is TRBV5-1, the J gene TRBJ1-3; D is undetermined. Trimming took off 4 bases at V and 1 base at J, with 15 bases between the two ends. The length of the CDR3 is 16 residues. Germline V gives CDR1 SGHRS, CDR2 YFSETQ. CDR3 nucleotide sequence: TGCGCCAGCAGCCCCGAATCGACGGCGTCTGGAAACACCATATATTTT. Translation: CASSPESTASGNTIYF.

This clone was seen a single time. The CDR3 coding sequence is TGTGCCATCAGTGACCCTAAGGGGGGCTCGATGAACACTGAAGCTTTCTTT. Amino acid sequence: CAISDPKGGSMNTEAFF. V gene TRBV10-3 combines with J gene TRBJ1-1; D perhaps matches TRBD1 (6 bases). CDR1 ENHRY and CDR2 SYGVKD come from the germline V gene. The CDR3 spans 17 residues. The V gene lost 3 bases and the J gene lost 0 bases, with 17 bases spanning the gap.

The chain uses TRBV6-4 and TRBJ2-7; D is tentatively TRBD1 or TRBD2 (6 bases each). V lost 6 bases, J lost 3 bases, and 18 bases lay in between. Germline loops: CDR1 MRHNA, CDR2 SNTAGT. The CDR3 has 15 residues. CDR3 sequence (DNA): TGTGCCAGCAGCCAGAACGGGGGCTATGGCTACGAGCAGTACTTC. This encodes CASSQNGGYGYEQYF.

Worth noting for this clone: Within the sample, other DNA sequences also encode this same CDR3. This chain connects TRBV5-1 to TRBJ2-1; maybe TRBD1 (5 bases). Trimming stripped 0 bases from V and 0 bases from J, with 7 bases between. Germline CDR1 SGHRS, CDR2 YFSETQ. The CDR3 is 15 amino acids. DNA for the CDR3: TGCGCCAGCAGCTTGGTTGGGGCCTCCTACAATGAGCAGTTCTTC. Its translation is CASSLVGASYNEQFF. Full variable domain (remainder filled in from reference TRBV5-1 and TRBJ2-1): KAGVTQTPRYLIKTRGQQVTLSCSPISGHRSVSWYQQTPGQGLQFLFEYFSETQRNKGNFPGRFSGRQFSNSRSEMNVSTLELGDSALYLCASSLVGASYNEQFFGPGTRLTVL.

V usage is TRBV5-6 and J usage is TRBJ1-5; 7 nucleotides line up with TRBD1. The CDR3 contains 16 residues. Germline V lookup: CDR1 SGHDT, CDR2 YYEEEE. With 3 bases clipped from V and 2 bases from J, the junction kept 8 bases outside the gene matches. CDR3 amino acids: CASSSGTASGNQPQHF. CDR3 in DNA: TGTGCCAGCAGCTCCGGGACAGCCTCGGGCAATCAGCCCCAGCATTTT.

The gene calls are TRBV12-2 and TRBJ2-2; the table assigns TRBD2, which was not confirmed against the DNA. TRBV12-2 is noted as a pseudogene. This CDR3 comprises 16 residues. DNA for the CDR3: TGTGCAAGTCGCCCGAGGGACCCGCGGGGAACCGGGGAGCTGTTTTTT. The encoded protein is CASRPRDPRGTGELFF.

The chain joins TRBV6-1 to TRBJ1-5, with a possible D match to TRBD1 (5 bases). The length of the CDR3 is 14 residues. The ends were cut back, 6 bases at V and 2 bases at J, with 11 bases in the middle. Germline-derived CDR1 and CDR2 are MNHNS and SASEGT. CDR3 sequence: CASRQGEGNQPQHF. The DNA of the CDR3 is TGTGCCAGCAGGCAAGGGGAGGGCAATCAGCCCCAGCATTTT.

This chain connects TRBV19 to TRBJ2-7; D gene uncertain. CDR3 length equals 16 residues. In germline, CDR1 is LNHDA, CDR2 SQIVND (reference sequence). Trimming removed 7 bases from V and 0 bases from J, with 19 bases in between. This chain's CDR3 is CASTLKRSRSSYEQYF. The CDR3 region has the DNA TGTGCCAGTACCCTCAAACGGTCCCGCTCCTCCTACGAGCAGTACTTC.

J is TRBJ2-7 and V is TRBV28; 7 bases fit TRBD1. V was clipped by 1 base and J by 3 bases; unmatched bases: 3. The germline gives CDR1 MDHEN, CDR2 SYDVKM. The CDR3 loop spans 14 amino acids. This CDR3 reads CASSLSDRIYEQYF. CDR3 coding DNA: TGTGCCAGCAGTTTATCGGACAGGATCTACGAGCAGTACTTC.

On this clone itself: Within the sample, other DNA sequences also encode this same CDR3. V and J are TRBV7-2 and TRBJ2-7; D ambiguous. Germline V lookup: CDR1 SGHTA, CDR2 FQGNSA. This CDR3 is built from 13 residues. The V end was cut by 1 base, the J end by 2 bases, with 6 bases between. CDR3 sequence: CASSLGTAYEQYF. CDR3 sequence (DNA): TGTGCCAGCAGCTTAGGTACAGCCTACGAGCAGTACTTC.

The chain recombines TRBV6-5 with TRBJ2-7, with D unresolved. The CDR3 runs 13 residues. In germline, CDR1 is MNHEY, CDR2 SVGAGI. V shed 4 bases and J shed 5 bases, with 12 bases lying between them. The CDR3 bases are TGTGCCAGCAGTTCCCACGGTTCCCACGAGCAGTACTTC. It specifies CASSSHGSHEQYF.

The V and J genes are TRBV9 and TRBJ1-2, with 11 nucleotides matching TRBD1. The trim removed 7 bases at V and 13 bases at J, leaving 9 bases unmatched. Looked up from germline, CDR1 is SGDLS and CDR2 is YYNGEE. CDR3 length: 12 amino acids. The CDR3 is CASVRDRGAVTF. In nucleotides, the CDR3 is TGTGCCAGCGTCCGGGACAGGGGGGCTGTCACCTTC.

In DNA form, the CDR3 reads TGTGCCAGCAGCTTAGGCGGGACTGCCTACGAGCAGTACTTC. It translates to CASSLGGTAYEQYF. The chain carries TRBV11-2 and TRBJ2-7; D might be TRBD2 (6 bases). This CDR3 region has 14 residues. With 1 base removed from V and 2 bases from J, the gap between germline ends came to 9 bases. CDR1 SGHAT and CDR2 FQNNGV come from the germline V gene.

This chain joins TRBV5-6 and TRBJ1-2, with 7 positions matching TRBD1. This CDR3 is built from 16 residues. V shed 3 bases, J shed 0 bases, and the junction held 8 bases outside the gene matches. Germline CDR1 SGHDT, CDR2 YYEEEE. In nucleotides, the CDR3 is TGTGCCAGCAGCTCCGACAGGGAGCTCACTAACTATGGCTACACCTTC. Its translation: CASSSDRELTNYGYTF.

The chain combines TRBV20-1 with TRBJ2-1; TRBD2 might be the D (5 bases). Germline CDR1 and CDR2: DFQATT and SNEGSKA (reference sequence). The CDR3 totals 11 residues. V dropped 2 bases and J dropped 12 bases, with 11 bases sitting between them. The CDR3 region has the DNA TGCAGTGCTAGACTGGACTTGTCGCAGTTCTTC. Residues: CSARLDLSQFF.

This chain links TRBV5-1 with TRBJ1-1, with D unclear. In germline, CDR1 is SGHRS, CDR2 YFSETQ. V was shortened by 0 bases and J by 4 bases, with 13 bases between the two germline ends. The CDR3 consists of 15 residues. The CDR3 sequence is CASSLGEVYPTEAFF. Here the CDR3 DNA reads TGCGCCAGCAGCTTGGGAGAGGTCTACCCCACTGAAGCTTTCTTT.

The rearrangement links TRBV5-6 to TRBJ2-5, with a possible D match to TRBD1 (5 bases). This CDR3 comprises 14 residues. V lost 4 bases to trimming and J lost 2 bases, with 12 bases between them. Germline CDR1 is SGHDT and CDR2 is YYEEEE. The CDR3 sequence: CASSRTDSQETQYF. DNA for the CDR3: TGTGCCAGCAGCCGTACCGACAGTCAAGAGACCCAGTACTTC.

Points on this clone: Just one base apart from a much larger clone, this may be a read error. The rearrangement joins TRBV6-6 to TRBJ2-2; possibly TRBD1 for D (6 bases). The CDR3 is 14 amino acids. Looked up from germline, CDR1 is MNHNY and CDR2 is SVGAGI (reference sequence). The V gene lost 6 bases and the J gene lost 1 base, with 9 bases spanning the gap. The DNA of the CDR3 is TGTGCCAGCAGACCGACAGGGAACACCGGGGAGCTGTTTTTT. Amino acid sequence: CASRPTGNTGELFF.

The CDR3 sequence is CASSLLGGELFF. The CDR3 nucleotides are TGTGCCAGCAGCTTGCTAGGCGGGGAGCTGTTTTTT. This sequence joins TRBV5-6 and TRBJ2-2; D call uncertain. The V end was cut by 1 base, the J end by 7 bases, with 5 bases between. This CDR3 region has 12 residues. Germline CDR1 reads SGHDT; CDR2 reads YYEEEE.

The table lists this clone with a count of one. The chain has TRBV7-2 and TRBJ2-3; perhaps TRBD2 as D (6 bases). The V gene lost 5 bases and the J gene lost 6 bases, with 18 bases spanning the gap. Germline-derived CDR1 and CDR2 are SGHTA and FQGNSA. The CDR3 is 15 residues long. CDR3: CASSLPGGGRDTQYF. CDR3 nucleotides: TGTGCCAGCAGCCTCCCTGGGGGAGGTAGGGATACGCAGTATTTT. Full variable domain (remainder filled in from reference TRBV7-2 and TRBJ2-3): GAGVSQSPSNKVTEKGKDVELRCDPISGHTALYWYRQSLGQGLEFLIYFQGNSAPDKSGLPSDRFSAERTGGSVSTLTIQRTQQEDSAVYLCASSLPGGGRDTQYFGPGTRLTVL.

J is TRBJ2-4 and V is TRBV10-3; TRBD1 aligns across 10 bases. Germline CDR1 ENHRY, CDR2 SYGVKD. V lost 6 bases, J lost 8 bases, and 4 bases stayed unmatched. This CDR3 comprises 13 residues. The CDR3 loop reads CAISRTGGDIQYF. The CDR3 bases are TGTGCCATCAGCCGGACAGGGGGTGACATTCAGTACTTC.

This chain uses TRBV4-2 with TRBJ2-1; TRBD2 is a possible D gene (5 bases). Germline CDR1 is LGHNA and CDR2 is YNFKEQ. CDR3 length: 14 residues. Trimming stripped 1 base from V and 6 bases from J, with 10 bases between. Written as DNA, the CDR3 is TGTGCCAGCAGCCAAGTGGAGGAAGGCAATGAGCAGTTCTTC. Amino acids: CASSQVEEGNEQFF.

The V and J genes are TRBV27 and TRBJ1-4; D perhaps matches TRBD1 (5 bases). Germline CDR1 and CDR2: MNHEY and SMNVEV (reference sequence). The CDR3 spans 15 residues. With 2 bases removed from V and 7 bases from J, the gap between germline ends came to 14 bases. The CDR3 protein is CASSLGGVWGEKLFF. As DNA, the CDR3 is TGTGCCAGCAGTTTAGGAGGGGTATGGGGTGAAAAACTGTTTTTT.

The chain is built from TRBV15 and TRBJ2-7, with 13 bases aligning to TRBD2. The CDR3 loop spans 16 amino acids. CDR1 and CDR2 from the germline V gene are LNHNV and YYDKDF (reference sequence). The J segment lost 3 bases and the V segment lost 5 bases, leaving 7 bases of the junction unmatched. This chain's CDR3 is CATSGRLAGGGYEQYF. The CDR3 bases are TGTGCCACCAGCGGACGACTAGCGGGAGGTGGCTACGAGCAGTACTTC.

V and J are TRBV28 and TRBJ1-2; 7 positions agree with TRBD1. The CDR3 totals 14 residues. The germline V gene has CDR1 MDHEN and CDR2 SYDVKM. After removal of 4 bases from V and 6 bases from J, the junction contained 8 bases not matched to a gene. CDR3 sequence reads: CASSSAGGTDGYTF. The CDR3 region has the DNA TGTGCCAGCAGTTCAGCAGGGGGGACGGATGGCTACACCTTC.

The rearrangement links TRBV6-1 to TRBJ1-2; weak D call: TRBD1 (6 bases). CDR1 MNHNS and CDR2 SASEGT come from the germline V gene. The CDR3 is 15 residues long. Trimming shortened V by 2 bases and J by 0 bases, and 10 bases separated the two germline ends. The CDR3: CASSERGGPNYGYTF. DNA for the CDR3: TGTGCCAGCAGTGAAAGGGGGGGGCCTAACTATGGCTACACCTTC.

V is TRBV25-1 and J is TRBJ2-7, with a tentative D call TRBD2 (5 bases). CDR1 and CDR2 from the germline V gene are MGHDK and SYGVNS. V lost 5 bases to trimming and J lost 2 bases, with 10 bases between them. This CDR3 region has 13 residues. CDR3 DNA sequence: TGTGCCAGCAGTCCAACCGGGGCCTACGAGCAGTACTTC. This encodes CASSPTGAYEQYF.

V is TRBV19 and J is TRBJ2-5; D gene unclear. V lost 4 bases, J lost 2 bases, and 8 bases lay in between. The germline CDR1 and CDR2 sequences are LNHDA and SQIVND (reference sequence). CDR3 length: 13 residues. The CDR3 is CASSKAEQETQYF. The CDR3 DNA sequence: TGTGCCAGTAGTAAGGCAGAACAAGAGACCCAGTACTTC.

This sequence joins TRBV13 and TRBJ2-1; 7 bases line up with TRBD1. The CDR3 is 14 amino acids. The germline V gene encodes CDR1 PRHDT and CDR2 FYEKMQ (reference sequence). V lost 6 bases and J lost 0; bases outside the gene matches: 2. The CDR3, as DNA: TGTGCCAGCAGACGGGACAGCTCCTACAATGAGCAGTTCTTC. The encoded protein is CASRRDSSYNEQFF.

The rearrangement uses TRBV18 and TRBJ1-4, with a tentative D call TRBD1 (6 bases). The CDR3 consists of 15 residues. V was cut by 6 bases and J by 7 bases, with 18 bases left in between. Germline values: CDR1 KGHSH, CDR2 LQKENI. The CDR3 region is CASSQQGTASEKLFF. The CDR3 region has the DNA TGTGCCAGCTCTCAACAGGGTACGGCCAGTGAAAAACTGTTTTTT.

J is TRBJ1-3 and V is TRBV6-1; D gene unclear. Germline V gene lookup returns CDR1 MNHNS and CDR2 SASEGT. The CDR3 has 12 residues. V lost 7 bases, J lost 7 bases, and 11 bases lay in between. Here the CDR3 DNA reads TGTGCCAGCAAGCCAGGTTGGAACACCATATATTTT. Amino acid sequence: CASKPGWNTIYF.

The V and J genes are TRBV7-9 and TRBJ1-2; 10 bases are a match to TRBD1. V lost 3 bases to trimming and J lost 9 bases; unmatched junction nucleotides: 7. The CDR3 runs 14 residues. Germline assignment: CDR1 SEHNR and CDR2 FQNEAQ (reference sequence). The CDR3 sequence: CASSLDRGTYRYTF. CDR3 in DNA: TGTGCCAGCAGCTTGGACAGGGGGACTTATCGCTACACCTTC. The variable domain in full, completed from reference TRBV7-9 and TRBJ1-2, reads DTGVSQNPRHKITKRGQNVTFRCDPISEHNRLYWYRQTLGQGPEFLTYFQNEAQLEKSRLLSDRFSAERPKGSFSTLEIQRTEQGDSAMYLCASSLDRGTYRYTFGSGTRLTVV.